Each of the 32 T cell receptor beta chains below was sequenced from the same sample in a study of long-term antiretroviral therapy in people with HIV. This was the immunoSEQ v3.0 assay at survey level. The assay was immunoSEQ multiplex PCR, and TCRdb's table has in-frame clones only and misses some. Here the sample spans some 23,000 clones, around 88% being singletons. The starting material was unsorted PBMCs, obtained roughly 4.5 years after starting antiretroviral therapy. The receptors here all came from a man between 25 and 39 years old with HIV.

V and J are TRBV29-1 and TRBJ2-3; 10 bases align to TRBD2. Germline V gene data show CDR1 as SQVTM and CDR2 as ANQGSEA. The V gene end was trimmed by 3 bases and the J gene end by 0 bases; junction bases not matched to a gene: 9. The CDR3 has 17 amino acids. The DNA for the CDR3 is TGCAGCGTTGATGGGCTAGCGGGGGTCGCTAGCACAGATACGCAGTATTTT. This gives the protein CSVDGLAGVASTDTQYF.

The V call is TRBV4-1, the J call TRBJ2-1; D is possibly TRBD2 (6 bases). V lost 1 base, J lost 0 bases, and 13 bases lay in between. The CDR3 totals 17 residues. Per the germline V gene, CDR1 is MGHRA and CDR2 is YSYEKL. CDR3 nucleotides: TGCGCCAGCAGCCAAGTAGGGACTCCTAGCTCCTACAATGAGCAGTTCTTC. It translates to CASSQVGTPSSYNEQFF.

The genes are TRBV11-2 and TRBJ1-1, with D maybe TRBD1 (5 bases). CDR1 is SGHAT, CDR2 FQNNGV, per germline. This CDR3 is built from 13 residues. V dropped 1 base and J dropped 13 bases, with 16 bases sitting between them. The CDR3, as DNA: TGTGCCAGCAGCTTAGTTCCAGGGCGGAATGATTTCTTT. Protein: CASSLVPGRNDFF.

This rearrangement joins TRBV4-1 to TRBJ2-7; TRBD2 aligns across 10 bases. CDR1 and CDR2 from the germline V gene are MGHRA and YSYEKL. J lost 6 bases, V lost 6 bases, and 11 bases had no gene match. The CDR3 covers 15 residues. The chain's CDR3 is CASSPLLAGASEQYF. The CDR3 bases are TGCGCCAGCAGTCCACTTCTAGCGGGAGCAAGCGAGCAGTACTTC.

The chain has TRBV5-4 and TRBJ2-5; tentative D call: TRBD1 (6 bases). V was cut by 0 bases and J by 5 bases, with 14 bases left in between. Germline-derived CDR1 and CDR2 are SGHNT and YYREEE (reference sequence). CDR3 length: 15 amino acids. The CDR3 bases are TGTGCCAGCAGCTTGGTGGGGGCAGGGGAGGAGACCCAGTACTTC. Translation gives CASSLVGAGEETQYF.

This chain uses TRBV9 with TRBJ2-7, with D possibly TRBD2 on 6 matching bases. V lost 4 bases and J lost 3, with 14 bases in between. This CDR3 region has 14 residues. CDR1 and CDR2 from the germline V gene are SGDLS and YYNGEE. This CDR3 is CASSPGTASYEQYF. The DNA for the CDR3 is TGTGCCAGCAGCCCAGGGACTGCAAGCTACGAGCAGTACTTC.

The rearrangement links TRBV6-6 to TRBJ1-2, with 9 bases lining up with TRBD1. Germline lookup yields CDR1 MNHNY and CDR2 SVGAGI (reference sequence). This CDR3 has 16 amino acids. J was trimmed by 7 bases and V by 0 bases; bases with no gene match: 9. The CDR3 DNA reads TGTGCCAGCAGTTACTCCCAGGGGACAGGGTCTGCTGGCTACACCTTC. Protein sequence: CASSYSQGTGSAGYTF.

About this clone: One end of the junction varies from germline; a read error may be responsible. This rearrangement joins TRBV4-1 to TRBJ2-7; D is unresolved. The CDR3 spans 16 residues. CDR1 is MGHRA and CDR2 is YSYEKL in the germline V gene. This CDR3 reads CASSQGGFGISNEQYF. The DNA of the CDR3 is TGCGCCAGCAGCCAAGGAGGTTTCGGAATCTCCAACGAGCAGTACTTC.

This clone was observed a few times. CDR3 protein: CPRSPYEQYF. The CDR3 nucleotides read TGTCCGCGGTCTCCCTACGAGCAGTACTTC. The V and J genes are TRBV19 and TRBJ2-7; the D is unclear. CDR3 length: 10 amino acids. The germline V gene has CDR1 LNHDA and CDR2 SQIVND (reference sequence).

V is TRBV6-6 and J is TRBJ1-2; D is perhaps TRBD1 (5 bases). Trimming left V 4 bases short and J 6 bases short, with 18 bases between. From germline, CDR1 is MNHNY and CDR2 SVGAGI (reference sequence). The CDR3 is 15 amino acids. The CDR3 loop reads CASSSLMGQGHGYTF. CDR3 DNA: TGTGCCAGCAGTTCTCTCATGGGGCAGGGCCATGGCTACACCTTC.

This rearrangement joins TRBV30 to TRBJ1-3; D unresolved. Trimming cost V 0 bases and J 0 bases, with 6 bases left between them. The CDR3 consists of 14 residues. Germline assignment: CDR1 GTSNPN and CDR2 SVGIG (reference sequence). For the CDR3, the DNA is TGTGCCTGGAGTGTTGGGCTCTCTGGAAACACCATATATTTT. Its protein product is CAWSVGLSGNTIYF. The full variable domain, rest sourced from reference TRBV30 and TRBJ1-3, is SQTIHQWPATLVQPVGSPLSLECTVEGTSNPNLYWYRQAAGRGLQLLFYSVGIGQISSEVPQNLSASRPQDRQFILSSKKLLLSDSGFYLCAWSVGLSGNTIYFGEGSWLTVV.

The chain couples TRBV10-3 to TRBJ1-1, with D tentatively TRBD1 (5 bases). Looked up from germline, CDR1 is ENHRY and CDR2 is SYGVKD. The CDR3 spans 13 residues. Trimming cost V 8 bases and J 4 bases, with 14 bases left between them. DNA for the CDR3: TGTGCCATCGGGGGGGATTTGGGCACTGAAGCTTTCTTT. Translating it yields CAIGGDLGTEAFF.

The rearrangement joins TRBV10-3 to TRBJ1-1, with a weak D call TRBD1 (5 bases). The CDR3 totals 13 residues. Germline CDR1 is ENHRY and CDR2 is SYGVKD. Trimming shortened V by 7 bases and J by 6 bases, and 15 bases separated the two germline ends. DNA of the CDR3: TGTGCCATCAACCGTGACAGAGCCTCTGAAGCTTTCTTT. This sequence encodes CAINRDRASEAFF.

The CDR3 protein is CASSAGGTPRQYQPQHF. The CDR3, as DNA: TGTGCCAGCAGCGCAGGCGGGACACCTCGACAATATCAGCCCCAGCATTTT. The chain combines TRBV9 with TRBJ1-5, with D maybe TRBD1 (6 bases). This CDR3 is 17 amino acids long. The V gene lost 3 bases and the J gene lost 5 bases, with 21 bases spanning the gap. Germline-derived CDR1 and CDR2 are SGDLS and YYNGEE.

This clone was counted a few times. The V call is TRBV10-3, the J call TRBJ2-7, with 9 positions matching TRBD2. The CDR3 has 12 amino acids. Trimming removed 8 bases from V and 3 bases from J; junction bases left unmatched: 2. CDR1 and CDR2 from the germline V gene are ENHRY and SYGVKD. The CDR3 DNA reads TGTGCCATCCGGCGGGAGGGCTACGAGCAGTACTTC. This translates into CAIRREGYEQYF.

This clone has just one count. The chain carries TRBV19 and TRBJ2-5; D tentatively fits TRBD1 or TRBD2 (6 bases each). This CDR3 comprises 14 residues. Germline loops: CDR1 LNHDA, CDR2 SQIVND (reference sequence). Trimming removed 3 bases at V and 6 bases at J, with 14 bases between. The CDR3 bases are TGTGCCAGTAGTATGGGATTAGGGGGGAAGACCCAGTACTTC. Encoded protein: CASSMGLGGKTQYF. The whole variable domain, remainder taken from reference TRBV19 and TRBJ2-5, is DGGITQSPKYLFRKEGQNVTLSCEQNLNHDAMYWYRQDPGQGLRLIYYSQIVNDFQKGDIAEGYSVSREKKESFPLTVTSAQKNPTAFYLCASSMGLGGKTQYFGPGTRLLVL.

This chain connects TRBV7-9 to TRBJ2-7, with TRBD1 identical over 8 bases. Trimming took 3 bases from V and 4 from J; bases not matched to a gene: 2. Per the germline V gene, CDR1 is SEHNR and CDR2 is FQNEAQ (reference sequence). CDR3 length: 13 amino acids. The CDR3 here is CASSFTGGYEQYF. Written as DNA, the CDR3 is TGTGCCAGCAGCTTTACAGGGGGTTACGAGCAGTACTTC.

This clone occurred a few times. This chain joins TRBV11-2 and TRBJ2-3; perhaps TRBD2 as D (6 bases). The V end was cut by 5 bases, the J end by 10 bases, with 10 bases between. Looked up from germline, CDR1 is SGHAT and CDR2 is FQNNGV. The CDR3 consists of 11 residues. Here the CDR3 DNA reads TGTGCCAGCAGCCGCGGGGTGGCGCAGTATTTT. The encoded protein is CASSRGVAQYF.

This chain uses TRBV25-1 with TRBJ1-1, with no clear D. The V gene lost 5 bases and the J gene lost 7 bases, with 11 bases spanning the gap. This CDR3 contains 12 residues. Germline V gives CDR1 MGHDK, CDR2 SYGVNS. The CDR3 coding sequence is TGTGCCAGCAGTCCCTCGGGGAGTGAAGCTTTCTTT. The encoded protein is CASSPSGSEAFF.

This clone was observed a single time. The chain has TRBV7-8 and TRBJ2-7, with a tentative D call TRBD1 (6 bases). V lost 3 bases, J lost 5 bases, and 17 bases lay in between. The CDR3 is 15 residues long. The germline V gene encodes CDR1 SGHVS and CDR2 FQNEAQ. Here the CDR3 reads CASSFLRAGVNEQYF. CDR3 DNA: TGTGCCAGCAGCTTCCTAAGGGCAGGGGTCAACGAGCAGTACTTC.

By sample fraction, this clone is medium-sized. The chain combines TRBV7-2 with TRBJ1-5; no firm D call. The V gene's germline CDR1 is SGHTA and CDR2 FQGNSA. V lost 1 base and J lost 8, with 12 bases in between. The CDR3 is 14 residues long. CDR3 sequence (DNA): TGTGCCAGCAGCTTAGAAGGAGGGCAGAAGCCCCAGCATTTT. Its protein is CASSLEGGQKPQHF.

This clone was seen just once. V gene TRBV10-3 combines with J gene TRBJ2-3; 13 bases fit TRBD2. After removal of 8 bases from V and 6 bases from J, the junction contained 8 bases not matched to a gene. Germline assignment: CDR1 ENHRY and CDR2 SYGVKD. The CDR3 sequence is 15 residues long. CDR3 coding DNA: TGTGCCATCTCTCCCGGGACTAGCGGGACGGATACGCAGTATTTT. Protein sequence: CAISPGTSGTDTQYF.

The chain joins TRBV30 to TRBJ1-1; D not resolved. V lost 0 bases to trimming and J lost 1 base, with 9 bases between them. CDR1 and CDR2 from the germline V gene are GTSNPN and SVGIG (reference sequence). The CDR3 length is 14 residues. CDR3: CAWSVWWGNTEAFF. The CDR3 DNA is TGTGCCTGGAGTGTATGGTGGGGGAACACTGAAGCTTTCTTT.

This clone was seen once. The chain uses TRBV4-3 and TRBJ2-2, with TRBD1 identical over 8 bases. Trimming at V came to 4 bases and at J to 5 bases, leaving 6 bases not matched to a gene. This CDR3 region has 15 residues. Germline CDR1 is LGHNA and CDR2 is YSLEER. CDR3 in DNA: TGCGCCAGCAGCCCACGACAGGGGAGGACCGGGGAGCTGTTTTTT. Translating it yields CASSPRQGRTGELFF.

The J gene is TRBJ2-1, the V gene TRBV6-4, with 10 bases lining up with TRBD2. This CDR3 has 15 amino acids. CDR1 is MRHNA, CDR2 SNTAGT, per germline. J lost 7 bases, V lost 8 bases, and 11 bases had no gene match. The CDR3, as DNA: TGTGCCAGCGGCTTAGCGGGGGGTACTTTGAATGAGCAGTTCTTC. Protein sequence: CASGLAGGTLNEQFF.

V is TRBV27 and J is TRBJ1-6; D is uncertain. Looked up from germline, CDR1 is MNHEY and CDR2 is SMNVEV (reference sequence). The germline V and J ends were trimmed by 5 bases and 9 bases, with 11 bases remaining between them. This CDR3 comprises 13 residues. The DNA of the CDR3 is TGTGCCAGCAGTCAACAACGGGGTTCACCCCTCCACTTT. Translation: CASSQQRGSPLHF.

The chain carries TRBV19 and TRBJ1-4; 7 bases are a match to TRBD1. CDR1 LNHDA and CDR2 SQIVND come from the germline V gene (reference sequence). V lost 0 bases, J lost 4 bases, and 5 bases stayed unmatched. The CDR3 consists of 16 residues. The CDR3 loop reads CASSIDRDSSNEKLFF. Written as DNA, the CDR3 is TGTGCCAGTAGTATAGATCGGGACAGCAGTAATGAAAAACTGTTTTTT.

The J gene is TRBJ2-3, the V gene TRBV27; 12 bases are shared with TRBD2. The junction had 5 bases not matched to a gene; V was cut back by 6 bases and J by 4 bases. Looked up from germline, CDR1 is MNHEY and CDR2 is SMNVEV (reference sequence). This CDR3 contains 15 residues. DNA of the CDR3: TGTGCCAGCAGCATCCTAGCGGGAGGGGCAGATACGCAGTATTTT. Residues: CASSILAGGADTQYF.

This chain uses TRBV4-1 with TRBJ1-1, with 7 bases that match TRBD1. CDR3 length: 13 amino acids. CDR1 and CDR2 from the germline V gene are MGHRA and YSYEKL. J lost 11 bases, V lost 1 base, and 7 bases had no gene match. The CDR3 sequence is CASSQGQGPPAFF. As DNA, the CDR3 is TGCGCCAGCAGCCAAGGACAGGGCCCCCCGGCTTTCTTT.

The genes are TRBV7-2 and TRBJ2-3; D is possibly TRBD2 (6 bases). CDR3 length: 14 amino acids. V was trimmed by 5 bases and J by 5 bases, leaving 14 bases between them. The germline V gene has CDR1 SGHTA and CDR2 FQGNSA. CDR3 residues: CASSPGLFRDTQYF. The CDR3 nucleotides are TGTGCCAGCAGCCCAGGACTATTCAGAGATACGCAGTATTTT.

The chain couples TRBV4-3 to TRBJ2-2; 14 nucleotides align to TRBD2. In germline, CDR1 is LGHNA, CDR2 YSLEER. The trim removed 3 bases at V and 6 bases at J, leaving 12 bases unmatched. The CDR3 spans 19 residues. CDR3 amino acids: CASSQMGLAGASLPGELFF. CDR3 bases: TGCGCCAGCAGCCAGATGGGACTAGCGGGAGCGTCATTGCCCGGGGAGCTGTTTTTT.

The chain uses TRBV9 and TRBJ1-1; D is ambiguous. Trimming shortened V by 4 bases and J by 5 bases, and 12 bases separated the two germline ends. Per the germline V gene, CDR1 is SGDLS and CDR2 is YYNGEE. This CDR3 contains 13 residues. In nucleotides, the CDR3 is TGTGCCAGCAGCTCCGAAGCCGGTACTGAAGCTTTCTTT. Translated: CASSSEAGTEAFF.